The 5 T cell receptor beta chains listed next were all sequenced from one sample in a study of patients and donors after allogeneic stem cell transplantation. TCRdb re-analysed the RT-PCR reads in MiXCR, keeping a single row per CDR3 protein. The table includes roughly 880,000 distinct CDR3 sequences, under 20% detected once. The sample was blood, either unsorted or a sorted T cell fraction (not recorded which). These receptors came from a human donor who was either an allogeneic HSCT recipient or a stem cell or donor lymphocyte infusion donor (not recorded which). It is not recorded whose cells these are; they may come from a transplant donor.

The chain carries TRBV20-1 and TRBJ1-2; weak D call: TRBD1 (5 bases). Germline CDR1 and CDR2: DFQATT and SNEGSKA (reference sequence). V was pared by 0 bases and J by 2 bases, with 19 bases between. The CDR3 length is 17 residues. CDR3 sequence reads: CSARDSSGTGRNYGYTF. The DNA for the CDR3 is TGCAGTGCTAGAGATTCTTCGGGGACGGGGAGGAACTATGGCTACACCTTC.

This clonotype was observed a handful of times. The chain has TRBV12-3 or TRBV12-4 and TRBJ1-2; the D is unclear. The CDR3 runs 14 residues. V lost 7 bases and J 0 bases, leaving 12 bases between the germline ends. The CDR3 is CASTTGGSNYGYTF. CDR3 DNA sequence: TGTGCCAGCACCACGGGAGGGTCTAACTATGGCTACACCTTC.

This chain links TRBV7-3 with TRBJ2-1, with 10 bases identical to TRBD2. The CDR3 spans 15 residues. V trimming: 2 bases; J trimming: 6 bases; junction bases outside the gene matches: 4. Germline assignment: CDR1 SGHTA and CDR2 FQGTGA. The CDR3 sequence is CASSLLSGGSNEQFF. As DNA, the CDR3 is TGTGCCAGCAGCTTACTTAGCGGGGGGTCCAATGAGCAGTTCTTC.

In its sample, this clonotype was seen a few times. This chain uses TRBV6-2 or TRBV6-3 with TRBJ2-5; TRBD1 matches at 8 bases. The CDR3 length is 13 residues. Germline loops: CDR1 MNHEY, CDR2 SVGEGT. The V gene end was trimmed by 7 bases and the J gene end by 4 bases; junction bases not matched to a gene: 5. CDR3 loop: CASTRTGTETQYF. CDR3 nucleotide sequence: TGTGCCAGCACCCGGACAGGGACAGAGACCCAGTACTTC.

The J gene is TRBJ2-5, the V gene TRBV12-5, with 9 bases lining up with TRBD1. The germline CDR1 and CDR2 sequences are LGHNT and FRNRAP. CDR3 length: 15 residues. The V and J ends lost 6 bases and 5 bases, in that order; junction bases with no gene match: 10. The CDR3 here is CASGSDRGLMETQYF. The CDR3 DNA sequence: TGTGCTAGTGGCTCCGACAGGGGGTTGATGGAGACCCAGTACTTC.